This T cell receptor (beta chain) was documented in a study of blood T cell repertoires in COVID-19. As for the study in general: The study drew acute and convalescent COVID-19 samples from the United States, Italy and Spain. The analysed material was cDNA or gDNA that came from T cells, B-cell-depleted T cells, or PBMCs.

The ends lost 3 bases at V and 1 base at J; junction bases unmatched: 8. This CDR3 is built from 16 residues. Germline V gene lookup returns CDR1 LGHNA and CDR2 YNFKEQ. In its sample, this clone was seen a few times. Original analysis: Estimation of nucleated cell counts relied on the amplification of reference gene primers. Assay used: immunoSEQ multiplex PCR; TCRdb lists only in-frame clones, some missing. V, J and clone size are taken as reported in that table, and D and trimming were inferred from the DNA itself. In the table there are 200,000 to 250,000 clones, about 80% of which are singletons. This TCR came from a woman aged 60-70 years with acute or convalescent COVID-19. The rearrangement uses TRBV4-2 and TRBJ1-2; 7 nucleotides align to TRBD1. Sample: peripheral blood. CDR3 sequence: CASSQGIQGNNYGYTF. CDR3 sequence (DNA): TGTGCCAGCAGCCAGGGTATACAGGGGAATAACTATGGCTACACCTTC.